Listed here are 5 T cell receptor beta chains from one sample, sequenced in a study of cytomegalovirus exposure and HLA in healthy donors. It was with 60 Vbeta and 13 Jbeta primers that the PCR ran. Produced via immunoSEQ multiplex PCR; TCRdb's table is partial and in-frame only. The table records about 150,000 clones, about three quarters of them present only once. What was sequenced was PBMCs. These receptor sequences come from a female donor in good health and CMV-seropositive.

The chain employs TRBV19 and TRBJ1-1; 7 bases line up with TRBD1. CDR1 LNHDA and CDR2 SQIVND come from the germline V gene (reference sequence). The CDR3 has 15 residues. V trimming: 1 base; J trimming: 4 bases; junction bases outside the gene matches: 6. In DNA form, the CDR3 reads TGTGCCAGTAGTATAGGGACAGGTAGGCTCACTGAAGCTTTCTTT. It yields the protein CASSIGTGRLTEAFF. Using reference TRBV19 and TRBJ1-1 for the parts outside the CDR3, the full variable domain is DGGITQSPKYLFRKEGQNVTLSCEQNLNHDAMYWYRQDPGQGLRLIYYSQIVNDFQKGDIAEGYSVSREKKESFPLTVTSAQKNPTAFYLCASSIGTGRLTEAFFGQGTRLTVV.

This chain links TRBV19 with TRBJ2-1, with TRBD2 as a possible D gene (5 bases). V shed 3 bases and J shed 8 bases, with 20 bases lying between them. The CDR3 extends over 16 amino acids. In germline, CDR1 is LNHDA, CDR2 SQIVND (reference sequence). This chain's CDR3 is CASSMLLWRTLDEQFF. The DNA of the CDR3 is TGTGCCAGTAGTATGTTACTTTGGAGGACCTTGGATGAGCAGTTCTTC. Drawing the rest from reference TRBV19 and TRBJ2-1, the complete variable domain is DGGITQSPKYLFRKEGQNVTLSCEQNLNHDAMYWYRQDPGQGLRLIYYSQIVNDFQKGDIAEGYSVSREKKESFPLTVTSAQKNPTAFYLCASSMLLWRTLDEQFFGPGTRLTVL.

The chain employs TRBV5-8 and TRBJ2-2; tentative D call: TRBD2 (6 bases). The germline V gene has CDR1 SGHTS and CDR2 YDEGEE. V was clipped by 0 bases and J by 0 bases, with 9 bases between them. CDR3 length: 16 amino acids. The CDR3 loop reads CASSLVGGANTGELFF. The CDR3 coding sequence is TGTGCCAGCAGCTTGGTGGGCGGGGCGAACACCGGGGAGCTGTTTTTT.

The chain employs TRBV14 and TRBJ2-5, with TRBD1 identical over 8 bases. Germline values: CDR1 SGHDN, CDR2 FVKESK. This CDR3 contains 15 residues. V was clipped by 0 bases and J by 4 bases; unmatched bases: 4. CDR3 sequence reads: CASSQDRTGLETQYF. CDR3 DNA: TGTGCCAGCAGCCAAGATCGGACAGGGTTAGAGACCCAGTACTTC.

About this clone itself: Other DNA sequences of this sample code for an identical CDR3. V usage is TRBV15 and J usage is TRBJ2-7, with a possible D match to TRBD1 (5 bases). The CDR3 contains 13 residues. Germline V gives CDR1 LNHNV, CDR2 YYDKDF (reference sequence). Trimming removed 0 bases at V and 7 bases at J, with 10 bases between. Here the CDR3 DNA reads TGTGCCACCAGCAGAGACAGGGTGGGGGAGCAGTACTTC. Translation: CATSRDRVGEQYF.